Following are 5 T cell receptor beta chains from one sample sequenced in a study of cytomegalovirus exposure and HLA in healthy donors. The PCR made use of 60 Vbeta and 13 Jbeta primers. Clones were sequenced by immunoSEQ multiplex PCR, and TCRdb holds only the in-frame ones, with some missing. Of 60,000 to 65,000 clones listed, roughly 71% are singletons. The source material was PBMCs. The receptors were sampled from a man aged 50 to 59 in good health and CMV-seropositive.

The chain combines TRBV19 with TRBJ1-1; D is unclear. Trimming took off 6 bases at V and 4 bases at J, with 6 bases between the two ends. Germline V CDR1 and CDR2: LNHDA, SQIVND (reference sequence). The CDR3 length is 11 residues. Here the CDR3 reads CASSGVTEAFF. The CDR3 DNA reads TGTGCCAGTAGCGGGGTCACTGAAGCTTTCTTT. Complete variable domain (other parts from reference TRBV19 and TRBJ1-1): DGGITQSPKYLFRKEGQNVTLSCEQNLNHDAMYWYRQDPGQGLRLIYYSQIVNDFQKGDIAEGYSVSREKKESFPLTVTSAQKNPTAFYLCASSGVTEAFFGQGTRLTVV.

This clone occurred once. The chain combines TRBV11-2 with TRBJ2-7; weak D call: TRBD2 (6 bases). The CDR3 runs 18 residues. Trimming cost V 5 bases and J 0 bases, with 23 bases left between them. The V gene's germline CDR1 is SGHAT and CDR2 FQNNGV. In DNA, the CDR3 is TGTGCCAGCAGCGTCACCGGGACTCTTATCCTAAGCTCCTACGAGCAGTACTTC. This codes for CASSVTGTLILSSYEQYF.

The genes are TRBV6-5 and TRBJ1-5; weak D call: TRBD1 (5 bases). The CDR3 contains 14 residues. Germline assignment: CDR1 MNHEY and CDR2 SVGAGI. Trimming took off 7 bases at V and 2 bases at J, with 12 bases between the two ends. The CDR3 spells CASKPDSRNQPQHF. The CDR3 nucleotides read TGTGCCAGCAAACCAGACAGTCGCAATCAGCCCCAGCATTTT.

This chain uses TRBV5-1 with TRBJ2-1, with 8 positions matching TRBD2. The CDR3 totals 14 residues. Germline CDR1 is SGHRS and CDR2 is YFSETQ. Unmatched junction bases numbered 6, after V lost 4 bases and J lost 6 bases. The CDR3 nucleotides read TGCGCCAGCAGCCCAGGGGCGGGGGGCAATGAGCAGTTCTTC. It translates to CASSPGAGGNEQFF.

This clone has more than one count but fewer than ten. V and J are TRBV30 and TRBJ2-1, with 8 bases fitting TRBD2. Per germline, CDR1 GTSNPN and CDR2 SVGIG (reference sequence). This CDR3 is built from 16 residues. V was clipped by 1 base and J by 6 bases; unmatched bases: 11. CDR3 DNA: TGTGCCTGGAGTGGTGAGGGACTAGTGAGGGGCAATGAGCAGTTCTTC. It yields the protein CAWSGEGLVRGNEQFF.